One sample yielded the 30 T cell receptor beta chains listed below, sequenced in a study of cytomegalovirus exposure and HLA in healthy donors. Primers: 60 Vbeta forward and 13 Jbeta reverse. Clones were read by immunoSEQ multiplex PCR, and TCRdb kept only the in-frame ones, dropping some. The profile covers approximately 210,000 clones, with over 60% appearing a single time and approximately 2% taken by the ten largest. The sample taken for sequencing was PBMCs. The receptors originated from a woman under 40 in good health and CMV-seropositive.

The chain recombines TRBV25-1 with TRBJ1-5; TRBD1 matches at 7 bases. With V trimmed by 6 bases and J by 0 bases, 5 bases remained unmatched. Germline CDR1 and CDR2: MGHDK and SYGVNS. The CDR3 is 15 residues long. The CDR3 protein is CASSEQGFSNQPQHF. The CDR3 DNA is TGTGCCAGCAGCGAACAGGGGTTTAGCAATCAGCCCCAGCATTTT.

The chain uses TRBV4-3 and TRBJ2-7, with 8 bases that match TRBD1. Germline assignment: CDR1 LGHNA and CDR2 YSLEER. The CDR3 contains 16 residues. Trimming at V came to 4 bases and at J to 1 base, leaving 9 bases not matched to a gene. The CDR3 coding sequence is TGCGCCAGCAGCCGAGAATATACAGGGGGATCCTACGAGCAGTACTTC. Translation gives CASSREYTGGSYEQYF.

The chain has TRBV11-2 and TRBJ2-2, with TRBD1 identical over 8 bases. This CDR3 is built from 16 residues. Germline lookup yields CDR1 SGHAT and CDR2 FQNNGV. Trimming removed 2 bases from V and 7 bases from J; junction bases left unmatched: 9. The CDR3 nucleotides read TGTGCCAGCAGCTTATGGCCAGGGGGCGTCGGCGGGGAGCTGTTTTTT. Amino acid sequence: CASSLWPGGVGGELFF.

The gene calls are TRBV4-3 and TRBJ1-5; D remains unclear. Germline V gives CDR1 LGHNA, CDR2 YSLEER. Trimming took off 0 bases at V and 7 bases at J, with 13 bases between the two ends. CDR3 length equals 15 residues. CDR3 sequence: CASSQDSAGRQPQHF. CDR3 nucleotide sequence: TGCGCCAGCAGCCAAGATTCGGCGGGAAGGCAGCCCCAGCATTTT.

This clone appeared a single time. The chain joins TRBV28 to TRBJ1-2, with 8 bases that match TRBD1. Germline CDR1 MDHEN, CDR2 SYDVKM. CDR3 length: 13 residues. V lost 6 bases and J lost 5; bases outside the gene matches: 5. CDR3 nucleotide sequence: TGTGCCAGCAGCACAGGGGGAGCTTATGGCTACACCTTC. This sequence encodes CASSTGGAYGYTF.

The rearrangement links TRBV7-8 to TRBJ1-2; TRBD1 matches 12 bases. The CDR3 has 13 amino acids. Germline V CDR1 and CDR2: SGHVS, FQNEAQ. Trimming took 4 bases from V and 6 from J; bases not matched to a gene: 0. The CDR3 loop is CASSWDRGHGYTF. As DNA, the CDR3 is TGTGCCAGCAGCTGGGACAGGGGGCATGGCTACACCTTC. Together with reference TRBV7-8 and TRBJ1-2, the CDR3 gives the full variable domain: GAGVSQSPRYKVAKRGQDVALRCDPISGHVSLFWYQQALGQGPEFLTYFQNEAQLDKSGLPSDRFFAERPEGSVSTLKIQRTQQEDSAVYLCASSWDRGHGYTFGSGTRLTVV.

This clone was counted once. CDR3 DNA sequence: TGTGCCATCAGTGAGAGCCTAGGGGTCGGTCAGCCCCAGCATTTT. It translates to CAISESLGVGQPQHF. This sequence joins TRBV10-3 and TRBJ1-5, with D possibly matching TRBD1 (5 bases). The CDR3 has 15 amino acids. Per the germline V gene, CDR1 is ENHRY and CDR2 is SYGVKD. The V end lost 2 bases, the J end lost 6 bases, and 14 bases lay between the germline ends.

The V call is TRBV7-9, the J call TRBJ2-5; TRBD2 aligns across 8 bases. CDR1 SEHNR and CDR2 FQNEAQ come from the germline V gene (reference sequence). There are 15 residues in the CDR3. J lost 4 bases, V lost 2 bases, and 6 bases had no gene match. This chain's CDR3 is CASSLTGGRGETQYF. DNA of the CDR3: TGTGCCAGCAGCTTAACGGGGGGGCGGGGAGAGACCCAGTACTTC.

The chain employs TRBV5-6 and TRBJ2-3, with D perhaps matching TRBD2 (5 bases). Germline CDR1 and CDR2: SGHDT and YYEEEE. There are 14 residues in the CDR3. V lost 5 bases and J 2 bases, leaving 12 bases between the germline ends. The CDR3 DNA reads as TGTGCCAGCAGTGTTTCGAGGGTCACAGATACGCAGTATTTT. Protein: CASSVSRVTDTQYF.

The chain employs TRBV7-2 and TRBJ1-6, with TRBD1 matching over 7 bases. The CDR3 totals 14 residues. The ends lost 6 bases at V and 7 bases at J; junction bases unmatched: 6. The germline V gene encodes CDR1 SGHTA and CDR2 FQGNSA. The CDR3 DNA sequence: TGTGCCAGCAGAAGTATAGGGGGCAATTCACCCCTCCACTTT. Amino acids: CASRSIGGNSPLHF.

The gene calls are TRBV28 and TRBJ1-5; 9 nucleotides line up with TRBD1. V shed 5 bases, J shed 4 bases, and the junction held 6 bases outside the gene matches. Germline V gene lookup returns CDR1 MDHEN and CDR2 SYDVKM. The CDR3 totals 15 residues. This CDR3 is CASSLTGGLNQPQHF. The CDR3 coding sequence is TGTGCCAGCAGTCTGACAGGGGGTTTGAATCAGCCCCAGCATTTT.

This clone showed up just once. The genes are TRBV5-6 and TRBJ2-7, with 8 bases fitting TRBD2. J gave up 5 bases and V 4 bases, and 14 bases lay outside the gene matches. CDR1 SGHDT and CDR2 YYEEEE come from the germline V gene. The CDR3 is made up of 16 amino acids. Written as DNA, the CDR3 is TGTGCCAGCAGCCGGTTTATGGCTAGCGGGTACCACGAGCAGTACTTC. This translates into CASSRFMASGYHEQYF. The variable domain in full, completed from reference TRBV5-6 and TRBJ2-7, reads DAGVTQSPTHLIKTRGQQVTLRCSPKSGHDTVSWYQQALGQGPQFIFQYYEEEERQRGNFPDRFSGHQFPNYSSELNVNALLLGDSALYLCASSRFMASGYHEQYFGPGTRLTVT.

This clone was counted only a few times. The J gene is TRBJ1-2, the V gene TRBV6-5, with a weak D call TRBD1 (5 bases). Per germline, CDR1 MNHEY and CDR2 SVGAGI. This CDR3 contains 12 residues. Trimming took 8 bases from V and 4 from J, leaving 11 bases between them. The CDR3 DNA follows: TGTGCCAGCGGAGGCGGGACCTATGGCTACACCTTC. Translating gives CASGGGTYGYTF.

The chain combines TRBV25-1 with TRBJ2-7, with TRBD1 matching over 9 bases. After removal of 6 bases from V and 3 bases from J, the junction contained 3 bases not matched to a gene. The CDR3 totals 13 residues. CDR1 MGHDK and CDR2 SYGVNS come from the germline V gene. DNA for the CDR3: TGTGCCAGCAGCCTGGACAGGGGCTACGAGCAGTACTTC. It codes for CASSLDRGYEQYF.

This clone appeared once. The CDR3 loop reads CASSSRTGGVTQYF. In DNA form, the CDR3 reads TGTGCCAGCAGTTCCCGGACAGGGGGCGTGACCCAGTACTTC. The rearrangement joins TRBV6-5 to TRBJ2-5, with 11 bases aligning to TRBD1. Germline CDR1 and CDR2: MNHEY and SVGAGI. With V trimmed by 4 bases and J by 7 bases, 5 bases remained unmatched. There are 14 residues in the CDR3.

J is TRBJ1-2 and V is TRBV7-2; the D gene is possibly TRBD1 (5 bases). From germline, CDR1 is SGHTA and CDR2 FQGNSA. CDR3 length: 14 residues. V was shortened by 5 bases and J by 0 bases, with 10 bases between the two germline ends. The CDR3 nucleotides are TGTGCCAGCAGCCCCGGGGGAGCTAACTATGGCTACACCTTC. Translating gives CASSPGGANYGYTF.

The chain employs TRBV15 and TRBJ2-3; perhaps TRBD2 as D (5 bases). Germline values: CDR1 LNHNV, CDR2 YYDKDF (reference sequence). Trimming pared 5 bases from V and 4 bases from J, leaving 16 bases between. The CDR3 is 15 residues long. The CDR3 loop is CATSGRTDMPDTQYF. The CDR3 region has the DNA TGTGCCACCAGCGGTAGGACTGACATGCCAGATACGCAGTATTTT.

The chain is built from TRBV28 and TRBJ2-3; 14 bases are a match to TRBD2. J was trimmed by 8 bases and V by 4 bases; bases with no gene match: 5. The CDR3 has 15 residues. Germline V gives CDR1 MDHEN, CDR2 SYDVKM. The CDR3 spells CASSSPGLAGGTQYF. The CDR3 DNA follows: TGTGCCAGCAGTTCACCTGGACTAGCGGGAGGTACGCAGTATTTT. Full variable domain (rest looked up from reference TRBV28 and TRBJ2-3): DVKVTQSSRYLVKRTGEKVFLECVQDMDHENMFWYRQDPGLGLRLIYFSYDVKMKEKGDIPEGYSVSREKKERFSLILESASTNQTSMYLCASSSPGLAGGTQYFGPGTRLTVL.

This clone has more than one count but fewer than ten. The chain recombines TRBV7-9 with TRBJ2-7, with 10 bases aligning to TRBD1. Germline V gene data show CDR1 as SEHNR and CDR2 as FQNEAQ (reference sequence). The CDR3 sequence is 13 residues long. Trimming cost V 5 bases and J 5 bases; bases outside gene matches: 3. CDR3 nucleotides: TGTGCCAGCAGCGGGACAGGGGCCAACGAGCAGTACTTC. Translated, it gives CASSGTGANEQYF.

V is TRBV29-1 and J is TRBJ2-7; 12 bases are shared with TRBD2. The CDR3 consists of 13 residues. Germline V gives CDR1 SQVTM, CDR2 ANQGSEA. After removal of 4 bases from V and 2 bases from J, the junction contained 0 bases not matched to a gene. The CDR3 DNA reads TGCAGCGTTGCTAGCGGGAGGGCCTACGAGCAGTACTTC. It yields the protein CSVASGRAYEQYF.

The genes are TRBV29-1 and TRBJ2-5, with D unresolved. Germline assignment: CDR1 SQVTM and CDR2 ANQGSEA. V was clipped by 7 bases and J by 1 base, with 10 bases between them. The CDR3 runs to 12 residues. CDR3 DNA sequence: TGCAGCGGTAAAGAAGCCCAAGAGACCCAGTACTTC. Translation: CSGKEAQETQYF.

This chain joins TRBV2 and TRBJ1-1, with a tentative D call TRBD1 (5 bases). Trimming removed 5 bases at V and 1 base at J, with 17 bases between. CDR1 and CDR2 from the germline V gene are SNHLY and FYNNEI. The CDR3 has 16 amino acids. DNA for the CDR3: TGTGCCAGCAGTCCACTTATGAGCGGGGGGAACACTGAAGCTTTCTTT. Protein product: CASSPLMSGGNTEAFF.

The chain joins TRBV29-1 to TRBJ1-5; the match to TRBD1 covers 12 bases. The V and J ends lost 6 bases and 0 bases, in that order; junction bases with no gene match: 0. Germline CDR1 and CDR2: SQVTM and ANQGSEA. The CDR3 has 14 residues. The CDR3 region is CSVGQGASNQPQHF. The CDR3 nucleotides are TGCAGCGTGGGACAGGGGGCTAGCAATCAGCCCCAGCATTTT.

This clone was picked up a small number of times. The chain carries TRBV28 and TRBJ2-7, with D unresolved. The CDR3 covers 16 residues. Trimming cost V 5 bases and J 0 bases, with 17 bases left between them. Germline CDR1 is MDHEN and CDR2 is SYDVKM. Here the CDR3 reads CASSPRRRRSSYEQYF. CDR3 nucleotide sequence: TGTGCCAGCAGTCCACGCCGGCGTCGGAGCTCCTACGAGCAGTACTTC.

This clone was observed a few times. J is TRBJ1-5 and V is TRBV28, with 7 positions matching TRBD1. The CDR3 runs 13 residues. The germline gives CDR1 MDHEN, CDR2 SYDVKM. The V and J ends lost 6 bases and 7 bases, in that order; junction bases with no gene match: 6. The CDR3 loop is CASRNRGDQPQHF. In DNA form, the CDR3 reads TGTGCCAGCAGGAACAGGGGCGACCAGCCCCAGCATTTT.

This sequence joins TRBV6-1 and TRBJ1-4; 7 bases are shared with TRBD1. From germline, CDR1 is MNHNS and CDR2 SASEGT. The CDR3 is made up of 15 amino acids. J lost 4 bases, V lost 1 base, and 3 bases had no gene match. Here the CDR3 reads CASSEGGQLNEKLFF. In DNA form, the CDR3 reads TGTGCCAGCAGTGAAGGGGGACAGCTTAATGAAAAACTGTTTTTT.

Only one count was recorded for this clone. The genes are TRBV7-9 and TRBJ2-2; D is possibly TRBD2 (7 bases). Looked up from germline, CDR1 is SEHNR and CDR2 is FQNEAQ (reference sequence). This CDR3 spans 16 amino acids. V was cut by 4 bases and J by 2 bases, with 14 bases left in between. CDR3 protein: CASSSRGGGNTGELFF. DNA of the CDR3: TGTGCCAGCAGCTCCCGTGGGGGGGGCAACACCGGGGAGCTGTTTTTT.

The chain couples TRBV7-7 to TRBJ2-7, with D possibly being TRBD2 (5 bases). V was clipped by 5 bases and J by 7 bases, with 12 bases between them. The CDR3 consists of 12 residues. Germline V gene data show CDR1 as SSHAT and CDR2 as FNYEAQ (reference sequence). CDR3 protein: CASSPGSGEQYF. CDR3 in DNA: TGTGCCAGCAGCCCGGGCTCGGGGGAGCAGTACTTC.

This clone turned up a few times. V usage is TRBV7-9 and J usage is TRBJ1-6; D unresolved. The V and J ends lost 3 bases and 13 bases respectively, with 13 bases between them. This CDR3 comprises 13 residues. CDR1 and CDR2 (germline): SEHNR, FQNEAQ (reference sequence). The CDR3 DNA sequence: TGTGCCAGCAGCTTCAGAGACTTGCTCCCCCTCCACTTT. Its translation is CASSFRDLLPLHF. Based on the CDR3 plus reference TRBV7-9 and TRBJ1-6, the full variable domain is DTGVSQNPRHKITKRGQNVTFRCDPISEHNRLYWYRQTLGQGPEFLTYFQNEAQLEKSRLLSDRFSAERPKGSFSTLEIQRTEQGDSAMYLCASSFRDLLPLHFGNGTRLTVT.

The V and J genes are TRBV7-3 and TRBJ2-1, with 7 bases that match TRBD2. The CDR3 covers 15 residues. The germline V gene has CDR1 SGHTA and CDR2 FQGTGA. Germline trimming cut 1 base from V and 6 bases from J; bases unmatched to any gene: 6. The CDR3 loop is CASSLRAGVGNEQFF. For the CDR3, the DNA is TGTGCCAGCAGCTTAAGGGCGGGAGTAGGCAATGAGCAGTTCTTC.